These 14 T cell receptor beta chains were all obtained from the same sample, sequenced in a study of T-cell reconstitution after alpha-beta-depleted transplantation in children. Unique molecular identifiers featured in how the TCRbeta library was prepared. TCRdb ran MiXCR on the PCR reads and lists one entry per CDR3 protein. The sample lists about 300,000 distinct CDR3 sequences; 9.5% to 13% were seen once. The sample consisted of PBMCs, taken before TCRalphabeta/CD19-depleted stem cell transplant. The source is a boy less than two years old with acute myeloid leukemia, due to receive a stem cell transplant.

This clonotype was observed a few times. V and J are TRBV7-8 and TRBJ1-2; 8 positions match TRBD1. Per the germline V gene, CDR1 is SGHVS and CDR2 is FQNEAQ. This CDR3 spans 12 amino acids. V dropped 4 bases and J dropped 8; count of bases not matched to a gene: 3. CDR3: CASSSDRDGYTF. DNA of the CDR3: TGTGCCAGCAGCTCGGACAGGGACGGCTACACCTTC.

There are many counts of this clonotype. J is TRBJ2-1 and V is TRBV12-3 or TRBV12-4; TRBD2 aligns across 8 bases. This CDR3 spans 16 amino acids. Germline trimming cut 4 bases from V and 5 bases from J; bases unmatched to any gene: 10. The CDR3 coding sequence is TGTGCCAGCAGTTCAGAGCGGGAGTCGCGTGACAATGAGCAGTTCTTC. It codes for CASSSERESRDNEQFF.

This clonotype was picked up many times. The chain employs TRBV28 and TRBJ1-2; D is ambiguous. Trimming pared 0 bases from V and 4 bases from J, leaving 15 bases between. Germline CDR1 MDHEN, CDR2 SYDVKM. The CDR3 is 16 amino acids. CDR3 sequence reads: CASSLWARRTLYGYTF. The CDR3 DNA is TGTGCCAGCAGTTTATGGGCGCGGCGGACCCTCTATGGCTACACCTTC.

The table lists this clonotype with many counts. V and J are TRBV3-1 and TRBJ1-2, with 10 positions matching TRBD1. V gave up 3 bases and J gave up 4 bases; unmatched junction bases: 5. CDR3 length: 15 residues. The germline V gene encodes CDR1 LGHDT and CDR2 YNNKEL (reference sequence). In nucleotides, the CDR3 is TGTGCCAGCAGCCACCGTTGGACAGGGGGCTATGGCTACACCTTC. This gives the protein CASSHRWTGGYGYTF.

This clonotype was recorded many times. The CDR3 region has the DNA TGCGCCAGCAGCCGGAGGGCAGGGGATCACGAGCAGTACTTC. Translated, it gives CASSRRAGDHEQYF. The genes are TRBV4-3 and TRBJ2-7; D is possibly TRBD1 or TRBD2 (6 bases each). The CDR3 length is 14 residues. V was trimmed by 4 bases and J by 5 bases, leaving 15 bases between them. Germline V CDR1 and CDR2: LGHNA, YSLEER.

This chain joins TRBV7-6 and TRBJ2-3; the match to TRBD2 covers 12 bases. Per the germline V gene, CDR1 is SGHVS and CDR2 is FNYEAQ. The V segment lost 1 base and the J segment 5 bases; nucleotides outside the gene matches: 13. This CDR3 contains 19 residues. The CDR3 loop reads CASSLGLAGGYRVGDTQYF. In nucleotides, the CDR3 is TGTGCCAGCAGCTTAGGTCTAGCGGGGGGGTATCGAGTAGGAGATACGCAGTATTTT.

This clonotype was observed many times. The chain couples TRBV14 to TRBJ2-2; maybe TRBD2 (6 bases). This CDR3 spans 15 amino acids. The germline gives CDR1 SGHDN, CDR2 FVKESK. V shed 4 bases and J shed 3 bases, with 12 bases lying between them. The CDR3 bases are TGTGCCAGCAGCCCCCGGGACTTTTACACCGGGGAGCTGTTTTTT. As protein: CASSPRDFYTGELFF.

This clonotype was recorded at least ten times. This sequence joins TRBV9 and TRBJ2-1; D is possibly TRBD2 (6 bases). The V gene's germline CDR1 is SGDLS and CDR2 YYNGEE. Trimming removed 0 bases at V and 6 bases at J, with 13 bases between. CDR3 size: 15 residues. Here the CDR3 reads CASSVAYGGGNEQFF. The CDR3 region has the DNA TGTGCCAGCAGCGTAGCCTACGGGGGTGGCAATGAGCAGTTCTTC.

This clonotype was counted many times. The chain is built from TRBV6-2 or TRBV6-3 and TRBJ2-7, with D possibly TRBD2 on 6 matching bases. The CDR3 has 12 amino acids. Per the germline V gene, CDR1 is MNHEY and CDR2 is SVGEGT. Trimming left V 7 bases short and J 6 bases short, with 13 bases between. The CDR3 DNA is TGTGCCAGCACCTTGGAGGGACCCGAGCAGTACTTC. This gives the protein CASTLEGPEQYF.

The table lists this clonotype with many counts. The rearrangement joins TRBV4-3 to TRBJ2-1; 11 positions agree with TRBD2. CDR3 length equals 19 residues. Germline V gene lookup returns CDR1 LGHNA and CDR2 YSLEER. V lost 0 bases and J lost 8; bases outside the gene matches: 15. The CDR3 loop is CASSQDWEGPLLAGDEQFF. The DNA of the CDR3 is TGCGCCAGCAGCCAAGATTGGGAGGGGCCACTACTAGCGGGAGATGAGCAGTTCTTC.

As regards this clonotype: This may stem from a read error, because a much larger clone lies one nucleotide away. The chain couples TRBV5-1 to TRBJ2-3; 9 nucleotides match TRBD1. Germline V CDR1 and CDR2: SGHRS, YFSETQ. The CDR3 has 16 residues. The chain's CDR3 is CASRSSGQGATDTEYF. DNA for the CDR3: TGCGCCAGCAGGTCCTCGGGACAGGGTGCCACAGATACGGAGTATTTT.

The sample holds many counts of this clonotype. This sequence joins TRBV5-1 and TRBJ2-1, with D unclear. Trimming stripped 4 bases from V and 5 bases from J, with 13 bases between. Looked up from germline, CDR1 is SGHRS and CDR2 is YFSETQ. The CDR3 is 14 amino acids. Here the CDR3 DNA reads TGCGCCAGCAGCCCGGAAATGGGCCACAATGAGCAGTTCTTC. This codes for CASSPEMGHNEQFF.

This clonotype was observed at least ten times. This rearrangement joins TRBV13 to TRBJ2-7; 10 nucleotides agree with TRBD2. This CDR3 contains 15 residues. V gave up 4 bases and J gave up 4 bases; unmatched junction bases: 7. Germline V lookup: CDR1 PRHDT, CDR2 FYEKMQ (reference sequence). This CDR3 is CASSSQREGLYEQYF. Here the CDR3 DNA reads TGTGCCAGCAGCTCCCAGCGGGAGGGCCTATACGAGCAGTACTTC. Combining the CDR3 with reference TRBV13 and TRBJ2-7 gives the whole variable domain AAGVIQSPRHLIKEKRETATLKCYPIPRHDTVYWYQQGPGQDPQFLISFYEKMQSDKGSIPDRFSAQQFSDYHSELNMSSLELGDSALYFCASSSQREGLYEQYFGPGTRLTVT.

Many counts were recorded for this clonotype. CDR3 protein: CASSPNSYNEQFF. The CDR3, as DNA: TGTGCCAGCAGCCCGAACTCCTACAATGAGCAGTTCTTC. The V call is TRBV12-3 or TRBV12-4, the J call TRBJ2-1; no definite D call. The germline V and J ends were trimmed by 6 bases and 0 bases, with 6 bases remaining between them. The CDR3 runs 13 residues.